This TCR beta chain was obtained from a study of T cell repertoires in cytomegalovirus infection. Study as a whole: As its CMV epitopes, the study selected recently identified HLA-C-restricted and well-studied HLA-B-restricted targets.

This clonotype was counted between two and nine times. Its specificity is unknown. The CDR3 extends over 13 amino acids. J was trimmed by 7 bases and V by 3 bases; bases with no gene match: 4. TCRdb itself ran the reads through MiXCR, one entry per CDR3 protein. The sample holds roughly 990,000 distinct CDR3 sequences, approximately 33% seen once. The sample consisted of cultured CD8+ T cells from PBMCs, taken from culture after CMV antigen stimulation. The rearrangement uses TRBV12-3 or TRBV12-4 and TRBJ1-1, with 8 bases aligning to TRBD1. This receptor was obtained from a human donor in good health (CMV status not recorded). Some clones in this sample may be carry-over from other donors' samples. The CDR3 spells CASSLVDRVEAFF. The CDR3 DNA sequence: TGTGCCAGCAGTTTGGTGGACAGGGTTGAAGCTTTCTTT.